Sequencing of this TCR beta chain was carried out in a study of monozygotic twins with inflammatory bowel disease. Study-wide points: IBD patients had lower TCRbeta diversity (inverse Simpson) than healthy co-twins.

TCRdb reprocessed the 5' RACE reads, keeping one entry per CDR3 protein, no DNA. The table for this sample gives around 97,000 distinct CDR3 sequences. The CDR3 contains 15 residues. Per germline, CDR1 SGDLS and CDR2 YYNGEE. On this clonotype: Its matching antigen is unknown.

The V call is TRBV9, the J call TRBJ2-3; lacking DNA, the TRBD2 call made by TCRdb goes unchecked. Material for sequencing was blood. This TCR came from a human donor with ulcerative colitis or Crohn's disease, or a healthy co-twin of an affected twin (not recorded which). This chain's CDR3 is CASRRTSGGADTQYF.